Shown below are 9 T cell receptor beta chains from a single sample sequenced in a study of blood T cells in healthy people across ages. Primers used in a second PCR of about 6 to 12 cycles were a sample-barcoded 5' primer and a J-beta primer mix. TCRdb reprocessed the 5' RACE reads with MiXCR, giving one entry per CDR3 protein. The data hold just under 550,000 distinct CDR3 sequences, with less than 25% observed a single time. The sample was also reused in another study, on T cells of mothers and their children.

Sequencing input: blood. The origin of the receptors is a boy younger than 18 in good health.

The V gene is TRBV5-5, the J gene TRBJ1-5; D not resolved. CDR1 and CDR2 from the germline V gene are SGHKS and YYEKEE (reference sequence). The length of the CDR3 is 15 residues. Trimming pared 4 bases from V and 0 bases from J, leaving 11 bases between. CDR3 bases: TGTGCCAGCAGCGATGGAGATAATAGCAATCAGCCCCAGCATTTT. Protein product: CASSDGDNSNQPQHF.

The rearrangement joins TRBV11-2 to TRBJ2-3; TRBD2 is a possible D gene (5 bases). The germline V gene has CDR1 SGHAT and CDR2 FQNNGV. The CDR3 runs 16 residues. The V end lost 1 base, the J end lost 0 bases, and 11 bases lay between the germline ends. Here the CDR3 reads CASSLGFRGSTDTQYF. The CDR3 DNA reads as TGTGCCAGCAGCTTAGGATTCCGGGGTAGCACAGATACGCAGTATTTT.

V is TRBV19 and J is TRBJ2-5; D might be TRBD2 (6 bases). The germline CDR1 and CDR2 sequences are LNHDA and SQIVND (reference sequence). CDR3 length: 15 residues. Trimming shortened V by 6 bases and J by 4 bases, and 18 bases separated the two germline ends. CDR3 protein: CASSNWEAGGETQYF. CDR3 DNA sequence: TGTGCCAGTAGCAACTGGGAGGCAGGCGGAGAGACCCAGTACTTC. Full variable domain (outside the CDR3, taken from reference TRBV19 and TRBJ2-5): DGGITQSPKYLFRKEGQNVTLSCEQNLNHDAMYWYRQDPGQGLRLIYYSQIVNDFQKGDIAEGYSVSREKKESFPLTVTSAQKNPTAFYLCASSNWEAGGETQYFGPGTRLLVL.

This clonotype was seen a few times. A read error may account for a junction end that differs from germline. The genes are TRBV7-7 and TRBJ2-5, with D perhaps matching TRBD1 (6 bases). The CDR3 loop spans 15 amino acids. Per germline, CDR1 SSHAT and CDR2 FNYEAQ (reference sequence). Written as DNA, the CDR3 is TGTGCTAGCAGCGTCACCGGGACACCCAAAGAGACCCAGTACTTC. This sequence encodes CASSVTGTPKETQYF.

In DNA, the CDR3 is TGCAGTGCCTCCGAGAGCTCTGGGGCCAACGTCCTGACTTTC. Its protein product is CSASESSGANVLTF. The V and J genes are TRBV20-1 and TRBJ2-6; D remains unclear. The V gene lost 6 bases and the J gene lost 0 bases, with 9 bases spanning the gap. Germline V gives CDR1 DFQATT, CDR2 SNEGSKA (reference sequence). The CDR3 runs to 14 residues.

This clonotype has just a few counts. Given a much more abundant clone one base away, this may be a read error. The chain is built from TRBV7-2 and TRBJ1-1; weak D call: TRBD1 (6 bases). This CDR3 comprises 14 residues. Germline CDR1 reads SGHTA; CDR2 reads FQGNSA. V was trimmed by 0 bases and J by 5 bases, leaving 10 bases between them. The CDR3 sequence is CASSLALGATEAFF. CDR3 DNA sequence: TGTGCCAGCAGCTTAGCGCTGGGGGCGACTGAAGCTTTCTTT.

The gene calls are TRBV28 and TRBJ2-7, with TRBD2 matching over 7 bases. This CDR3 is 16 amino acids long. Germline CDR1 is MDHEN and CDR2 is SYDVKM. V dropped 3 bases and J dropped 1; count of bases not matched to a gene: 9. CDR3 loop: CASSFDLLAGSYEQYF. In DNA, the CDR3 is TGTGCCAGCAGTTTCGACCTGTTAGCGGGTTCCTACGAGCAGTACTTC.

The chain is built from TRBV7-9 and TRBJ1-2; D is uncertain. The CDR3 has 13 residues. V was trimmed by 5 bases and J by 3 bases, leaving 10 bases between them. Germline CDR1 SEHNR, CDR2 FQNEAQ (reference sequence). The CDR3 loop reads CASSPDLYYGYTF. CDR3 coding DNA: TGTGCCAGCAGCCCCGATCTCTACTATGGCTACACCTTC.

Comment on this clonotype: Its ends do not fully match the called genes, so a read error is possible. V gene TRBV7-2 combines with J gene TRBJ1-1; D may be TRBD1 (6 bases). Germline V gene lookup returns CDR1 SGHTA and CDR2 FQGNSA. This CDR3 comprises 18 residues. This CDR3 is CASSSGLGAAPGNTEASF. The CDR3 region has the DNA TGTGCCAGCAGCTCTGGTTTGGGGGCGGCCCCGGGCAACACTGAAGCTTCCTTT.